This record concerns one T cell receptor beta chain sequence. The CDR3 is 15 residues long. CDR1 and CDR2 from the germline V gene are MNHNS and SASEGT. The V and J ends lost 4 bases and 4 bases respectively, with 16 bases between them. This sample is drawn from a study of cytomegalovirus exposure and HLA in healthy donors. PCR employed 60 Vbeta and 13 Jbeta primers. Only in-frame clones appear in the TCRdb table, and some are missing; sequencing was by immunoSEQ multiplex PCR. This sample carries approximately 100,000 clones, around two thirds of them seen once, and the ten largest clones take 3.8%. The gene calls are TRBV6-1 and TRBJ1-1; D perhaps matches TRBD1 (5 bases). The sample was PBMCs. The clonotype was recovered from a man aged 25-40 years in good health and CMV-seropositive. The CDR3 loop is CASSAGWGVGTEAFF. The DNA for the CDR3 is TGTGCCAGCAGTGCCGGTTGGGGGGTTGGCACTGAAGCTTTCTTT.